This is a list of T cell receptor beta chains from one sample in a study of blood T cell repertoires in COVID-19. Data came from immunoSEQ multiplex PCR; TCRdb stores just in-frame clones and leaves some out. Among approximately 230,000 clones listed, around 84% were seen once. Sequences were obtained from PBMCs or T cells enriched from blood (not recorded which). The receptor set was obtained from a man aged 40-50 years who had recovered from COVID-19. Each CDR3 is given with its conserved first and last residue. Fields, in order: V gene, D gene, CDR3 length, J gene, clone size, CDR3 DNA, CDR3 protein. A D gene is named only where the DNA matches it firmly. For some rows the clone size is stated as once, few or many, or as a class when expanded; others skip it.

TRBV10-2	TRBD1	16	TRBJ1-2	NA	TGCGCCAGCAGCGCCGTGGGACAGGGAGATTTCTCTGGCTACACCTTC	CASSAVGQGDFSGYTF
TRBV27	NA	14	TRBJ2-1	NA	TGTGCCAGCAGTTTACCAAACAGGGCCAATGAGCAGTTCTTC	CASSLPNRANEQFF
TRBV11-2	NA	15	TRBJ1-4	NA	TGTGCCAGCAGCTTAAGTCAGGGCGGTAATGAAAAACTGTTTTTT	CASSLSQGGNEKLFF
TRBV28	TRBD2	19	TRBJ2-1	once	TGTGCCAGCAGTCCCTACGTAGCGGGAGGTACCGATTCCTACAATGAGCAGTTCTTC	CASSPYVAGGTDSYNEQFF
TRBV7-9	TRBD1	15	TRBJ2-1	NA	TGTGCCAGCAGCTTAGCGGGTGCGATAACAGGGGGCACGATCTTC	CASSLAGAITGGTIF
TRBV12-3/TRBV12-4	NA	12	TRBJ1-3	NA	TGTGCCAGCACCCAACTAGGAAACACCATATATTTT	CASTQLGNTIYF
TRBV3-1/TRBV3-2	TRBD2	18	TRBJ2-3	once	TGTGCCAGCAGCCAAACTAGCGGGAGGCCGCCGAGCACAGATACGCAGTATTTT	CASSQTSGRPPSTDTQYF
TRBV6-5	TRBD2	15	TRBJ2-1	NA	TGTGCCAGCAGTTACGGCGGGGGGACCTACAATGAGCAGTTCTTC	CASSYGGGTYNEQFF
TRBV5-1	TRBD1	15	TRBJ1-5	NA	TGCGCCAGCAGCTTGTCAGGGGGCCGGAATCAGCCCCAGCATTTT	CASSLSGGRNQPQHF
TRBV7-9	NA	13	TRBJ1-1	NA	TGTGCCAGCAGCTTCTTCCTGAACACTGAAGCTTTCTTT	CASSFFLNTEAFF
TRBV2	TRBD2	16	TRBJ2-1	NA	TGTGCCAGCAGTGCGCTGACTAGCGGGGGACTAGATGAGCAGTTCTTC	CASSALTSGGLDEQFF
TRBV6-6	TRBD1	12	TRBJ1-1	NA	TGTGCCAGCAGCGGCGGACAGGGGCCAGCTTTCTTT	CASSGGQGPAFF
TRBV11-2	TRBD1	14	TRBJ1-5	NA	TGTGCCAGCAGCCCTGGGACAGCCAATCAGCCCCAGCATTTT	CASSPGTANQPQHF
TRBV5-4	TRBD1	14	TRBJ1-2	NA	TGTGCCAGCAGTCCCCGACAGGGGGTTCTTGGCTACACCTTC	CASSPRQGVLGYTF
TRBV7-2	NA	15	TRBJ1-5	NA	TGTGCCAGCAGCTTAGAAGCTTTAAGCAATCAGCCCCAGCATTTT	CASSLEALSNQPQHF
TRBV18	NA	14	TRBJ2-3	NA	TGTGCCAGCTCCCGACTTGGCGGGCCAGATACGCAGTATTTT	CASSRLGGPDTQYF
TRBV2	NA	17	TRBJ2-5	once	TGTGCCAGCAGCCCCCGGGGTAGGTCGGCGGATCAAGAGACCCAGTACTTC	CASSPRGRSADQETQYF
TRBV3-1/TRBV3-2	NA	15	TRBJ1-5	NA	TGTGCCAGCAGCCAAGGGGCAGGGCTAGGGCAGCCCCAGCATTTT	CASSQGAGLGQPQHF
TRBV5-6	TRBD1	15	TRBJ1-4	NA	TGTGCCAGCAGCTTTAGGGGGCTCAGTAATGAAAAACTGTTTTTT	CASSFRGLSNEKLFF
TRBV18	NA	15	TRBJ2-3	NA	TGTGCCAGCTCAGCCTCCGCGCCAAGCACAGATACGCAGTATTTT	CASSASAPSTDTQYF
TRBV27	NA	16	TRBJ2-2	NA	TGTGCCAGCAGTCCGTACAGCGGCCCGAACACCGGGGAGCTGTTTTTT	CASSPYSGPNTGELFF
TRBV7-9	NA	16	TRBJ2-3	many	TGTGCCAGCAGCCAATCTACAGGTTTGGGTACAGATACGCAGTATTTT	CASSQSTGLGTDTQYF
TRBV4-1	NA	13	TRBJ2-2	NA	TGCGCCAGCAGCCCTGGGGCATCTGGGGAGCTGTTTTTT	CASSPGASGELFF
TRBV24-1	NA	21	TRBJ2-4	once	TGTGCCACCAGTGGGGGGCTGGGTCTTCGGGGATCCCTTAGGGGTGAAAACATTCAGTACTTC	CATSGGLGLRGSLRGENIQYF
TRBV12-3/TRBV12-4	NA	12	TRBJ1-2	NA	TGTGCCAGCAGTTTGGCAGGGAATGGCTACACCTTC	CASSLAGNGYTF
TRBV14	TRBD2	16	TRBJ2-3	NA	TGTGCCAGCAGCCAAGGGACTAGCCTTCGAACAGATACGCAGTATTTT	CASSQGTSLRTDTQYF
TRBV7-7	TRBD1	15	TRBJ2-5	NA	TGTGCCAGCAGCGTCGGGACAGGGGATTCGGAGACCCAGTACTTC	CASSVGTGDSETQYF
TRBV3-1/TRBV3-2	TRBD2	16	TRBJ2-1	NA	TGTGCCAGCAGCCCGACGACTAGCGGGTGGAACAATGAGCAGTTCTTC	CASSPTTSGWNNEQFF
TRBV6-2/TRBV6-3	NA	15	TRBJ1-1	NA	TGTGCCAGCAGTTTACCCTGGGTCGGGGTTACTGAAGCTTTCTTT	CASSLPWVGVTEAFF
TRBV27	TRBD1	18	TRBJ2-5	few	TGTGCCAGCAGTTCCACAAGTCCCGGGACAGGGTCCGTTGAGACCCAGTACTTC	CASSSTSPGTGSVETQYF
TRBV27	TRBD2	15	TRBJ2-2	NA	TGTGCCAGCAGTTTACGGACTAGTCGTACCGGGGAGCTGTTTTTT	CASSLRTSRTGELFF
TRBV18	NA	14	TRBJ2-7	NA	TGTGCCAGCTCACCTCGCAGGGGCGACTACGAGCAGTACTTC	CASSPRRGDYEQYF
TRBV9	NA	15	TRBJ1-4	NA	TGTGCCAGCAGCGTAGGTGGAGGGGTCGGTGAAAAACTGTTTTTT	CASSVGGGVGEKLFF
TRBV10-3	TRBD1	14	TRBJ1-5	NA	TGTGCCATCAGGGGACAGGAGGAAAGTCAGCCCCAGCATTTT	CAIRGQEESQPQHF
TRBV27	NA	14	TRBJ1-2	NA	TGTGCCAGCCGAGGGTGGGGGGAGAACTATGGCTACACCTTC	CASRGWGENYGYTF
TRBV11-2	TRBD1	15	TRBJ2-5	NA	TGTGCCAGCAGCTTAGTAGACAGGGGAGGCGAGACCCAGTACTTC	CASSLVDRGGETQYF
TRBV11-2	TRBD2	15	TRBJ2-1	NA	TGTGCCAGCAGCACCGGGACTAGCGGTTACAATGAGCAGTTCTTC	CASSTGTSGYNEQFF
TRBV6-5	TRBD1	14	TRBJ1-6	NA	TGTGCCGGCGGGACAGGGGGTATTGGAACACCCCTCCACTTT	CAGGTGGIGTPLHF